One sample yielded the 20 T cell receptor beta chains listed below, sequenced in a study of control samples from healthy donors and cancer patients. This table comes from immunoSEQ multiplex PCR, and its TCRdb copy is limited to in-frame clones, with some not included. The data contain over 100,000 clones, 70% to 90% of them singletons. Sequencing used blood. The receptors shown here come from a man aged 35 to 55 in good health.

J is TRBJ1-1 and V is TRBV19; D is undetermined. This CDR3 contains 13 residues. Trimming stripped 7 bases from V and 5 bases from J, with 14 bases between. Germline V gene data show CDR1 as LNHDA and CDR2 as SQIVND (reference sequence). The CDR3 protein is CASTPRGRTEAFF. The DNA for the CDR3 is TGTGCCAGTACCCCACGGGGTCGGACTGAAGCTTTCTTT.

The J gene is TRBJ2-7, the V gene TRBV5-5; no clear D. The V gene's germline CDR1 is SGHKS and CDR2 YYEKEE (reference sequence). There are 15 residues in the CDR3. V lost 4 bases and J lost 0, with 14 bases in between. The CDR3 is CASSRLDQSSYEQYF. CDR3 sequence (DNA): TGTGCCAGCAGCAGACTGGACCAGAGCTCCTACGAGCAGTACTTC.

The rearrangement uses TRBV7-9 and TRBJ2-7; D is unclear. Trimming pared 5 bases from V and 0 bases from J, leaving 2 bases between. This CDR3 spans 11 amino acids. Germline values: CDR1 SEHNR, CDR2 FQNEAQ (reference sequence). CDR3 coding DNA: TGTGCCAGCAGCCACTCCTACGAGCAGTACTTC. The encoded protein is CASSHSYEQYF.

V and J are TRBV30 and TRBJ1-5; D uncertain. The CDR3 length is 13 residues. Germline CDR1 reads GTSNPN; CDR2 reads SVGIG (reference sequence). Trimming took off 3 bases at V and 7 bases at J, with 13 bases between the two ends. The CDR3 sequence is CAWSGRMGQPQHF. For the CDR3, the DNA is TGTGCCTGGAGCGGAAGGATGGGACAGCCCCAGCATTTT.

The J gene is TRBJ1-2, the V gene TRBV20-1, with 9 bases lining up with TRBD1. Germline V gene data show CDR1 as DFQATT and CDR2 as SNEGSKA (reference sequence). This CDR3 is 14 amino acids long. The V and J ends lost 3 bases and 3 bases, in that order; junction bases with no gene match: 5. The CDR3, as DNA: TGCAGTGCTAGTAGGGGACAGGGCTACTATGGCTACACCTTC. Residues: CSASRGQGYYGYTF.

The rearrangement links TRBV6-6 to TRBJ2-7, with 12 nucleotides matching TRBD1. The germline V gene has CDR1 MNHNY and CDR2 SVGAGI (reference sequence). The trim removed 2 bases at V and 5 bases at J, leaving 7 bases unmatched. This CDR3 comprises 16 residues. The CDR3 bases are TGTGCCAGCAGTTACACACAGGGACAGGGGGCCCACGAGCAGTACTTC. Residues: CASSYTQGQGAHEQYF.

The chain is built from TRBV7-8 and TRBJ2-6; no reliable D call. V was pared by 2 bases and J by 1 base, with 15 bases between. CDR3 length equals 18 residues. CDR1 and CDR2 (germline): SGHVS, FQNEAQ. In nucleotides, the CDR3 is TGTGCCAGCAGCTTACTAAACATACCCCTTTCTGGGGCCAACGTCCTGACTTTC. Its protein is CASSLLNIPLSGANVLTF.

This chain links TRBV10-3 with TRBJ1-2; TRBD1 is a possible D gene (6 bases). The CDR3 has 15 residues. The V end was cut by 2 bases, the J end by 1 base, with 11 bases between. Germline CDR1 is ENHRY and CDR2 is SYGVKD. CDR3 residues: CAISETGPFNYGYTF. In DNA form, the CDR3 reads TGTGCCATCAGTGAGACAGGGCCGTTTAACTATGGCTACACCTTC.

The J gene is TRBJ2-3, the V gene TRBV4-3, with 11 bases that match TRBD2. V lost 4 bases and J lost 6; bases outside the gene matches: 3. CDR3 length: 14 amino acids. In germline, CDR1 is LGHNA, CDR2 YSLEER. The DNA for the CDR3 is TGCGCCAGCAGCCCAGGGACTAGCGGCGATACGCAGTATTTT. Translated: CASSPGTSGDTQYF.

V gene TRBV24-1 combines with J gene TRBJ1-1, with D possibly matching TRBD1 (6 bases). The germline gives CDR1 KGHDR, CDR2 SFDVKD. This CDR3 spans 12 amino acids. The V end was cut by 5 bases, the J end by 4 bases, with 7 bases between. The DNA for the CDR3 is TGTGCCACCAGTGCGACAGGCACTGAAGCTTTCTTT. Translation gives CATSATGTEAFF.

The V call is TRBV6-5, the J call TRBJ2-1; TRBD1 agrees at 9 bases. The trim removed 2 bases at V and 5 bases at J, leaving 4 bases unmatched. Germline assignment: CDR1 MNHEY and CDR2 SVGAGI. CDR3 length: 15 residues. The CDR3 is CASSYVTGGNNEQFF. In DNA form, the CDR3 reads TGTGCCAGCAGTTACGTAACAGGGGGCAACAATGAGCAGTTCTTC.

The rearrangement links TRBV4-2 to TRBJ2-1; 14 nucleotides line up with TRBD2. CDR3 size: 15 residues. The germline V gene encodes CDR1 LGHNA and CDR2 YNFKEQ. Losses at the gene ends were 4 bases for V and 6 bases for J; bases not matched to a gene: 2. CDR3 residues: CASSPTSGGANEQFF. In DNA, the CDR3 is TGTGCCAGCAGCCCGACTAGCGGGGGGGCCAATGAGCAGTTCTTC.

The J gene is TRBJ1-2, the V gene TRBV15; tentative D call: TRBD1 (6 bases). The CDR3 consists of 16 residues. The ends were cut back, 0 bases at V and 5 bases at J, with 16 bases in the middle. In germline, CDR1 is LNHNV, CDR2 YYDKDF (reference sequence). In DNA, the CDR3 is TGTGCCACCAGCAGAGATAAAGCAGGGGAAGGGTATGGCTACACCTTC. It encodes CATSRDKAGEGYGYTF.

Worth noting for this clone: The germline gene is not matched at one end of the junction; a read error may be the cause. The chain joins TRBV5-5 to TRBJ2-3; D gene uncertain. The CDR3 is 14 residues long. Germline V CDR1 and CDR2: SGHKS, YYEKEE (reference sequence). The CDR3 is CAGSLEQATDTQYF. CDR3 nucleotide sequence: TGTGCCGGCAGCTTGGAGCAGGCCACAGATACGCAGTATTTT.

The chain uses TRBV11-3 and TRBJ2-5, with 7 bases matching TRBD2. V was clipped by 3 bases and J by 1 base; unmatched bases: 5. Germline V gene lookup returns CDR1 SGHNT and CDR2 YENEEA. The CDR3 covers 15 residues. CDR3 bases: TGTGCCAGCAGCTTGGAAGCGGGGCCCCAAGAGACCCAGTACTTC. Residues: CASSLEAGPQETQYF.

This clone appeared a few times. The chain uses TRBV6-2 or TRBV6-3 and TRBJ2-2; TRBD2 aligns across 7 bases. The CDR3 is 15 amino acids. Unmatched junction bases numbered 4, after V lost 2 bases and J lost 4 bases. The germline V gene has CDR1 MNHEY and CDR2 SVGEGT. The CDR3 protein is CASSYVRGGTGELFF. The CDR3 coding sequence is TGTGCCAGCAGTTACGTTCGCGGGGGCACCGGGGAGCTGTTTTTT.

A note on this clone: Other nucleotide sequences from this sample produce the same CDR3. The rearrangement joins TRBV6-5 to TRBJ1-1; D is undetermined. The germline gives CDR1 MNHEY, CDR2 SVGAGI. V lost 0 bases, J lost 0 bases, and 2 bases lay in between. This CDR3 is built from 13 residues. CDR3: CASSYSMNTEAFF. The CDR3 DNA reads as TGTGCCAGCAGTTACTCTATGAACACTGAAGCTTTCTTT.

This clone has just one count. The chain couples TRBV20-1 to TRBJ2-7; TRBD1 or TRBD2 may be the D gene (6 bases each). Germline V gene sequence: CDR1 DFQATT, CDR2 SNEGSKA (reference sequence). Trimming stripped 3 bases from V and 1 base from J, with 16 bases between. CDR3 size: 15 residues. CDR3 sequence reads: CSASSGDRPSYEQYF. The CDR3 DNA follows: TGCAGTGCTAGTAGCGGAGACAGGCCTTCCTACGAGCAGTACTTC.

The rearrangement uses TRBV11-2 and TRBJ2-7; maybe TRBD2 (6 bases). V was shortened by 4 bases and J by 2 bases, with 12 bases between the two germline ends. This CDR3 has 14 amino acids. Per the germline V gene, CDR1 is SGHAT and CDR2 is FQNNGV. CDR3 in amino acids: CASSSGTVTYEQYF. CDR3 coding DNA: TGTGCCAGCAGCTCAGGGACTGTTACCTACGAGCAGTACTTC.

This clone was seen a few times. The chain is built from TRBV6-2 or TRBV6-3 and TRBJ2-7, with unresolved D. The germline CDR1 and CDR2 sequences are MNHEY and SVGEGT. The V and J ends lost 5 bases and 3 bases respectively, with 8 bases between them. This CDR3 has 12 amino acids. CDR3 sequence reads: CASSILGYEQYF. In DNA, the CDR3 is TGTGCCAGCAGTATACTGGGCTACGAGCAGTACTTC.